This T cell receptor beta chain stems from a study of control samples from healthy donors and cancer patients. Produced via immunoSEQ multiplex PCR; TCRdb's table is partial and in-frame only. Of about 140,000 clones listed, 80% to 95% are singletons. Germline V CDR1 and CDR2: MDHEN, SYDVKM. The CDR3 loop spans 20 amino acids. Trimming cost V 4 bases and J 0 bases; bases outside gene matches: 13. This rearrangement joins TRBV28 to TRBJ2-4; 12 nucleotides align to TRBD2. This sequence was found in a man in his thirties or forties in good health. The sample taken for sequencing was blood. CDR3 DNA sequence: TGTGCCAGCAGTTCTACTGAGACTAGCGGGAGTTTTTTAGCCAAAAACATTCAGTACTTC. Its translation: CASSSTETSGSFLAKNIQYF.